This record covers a single T cell receptor beta chain. Its target is not known. This record belongs to a study of beta chain features in type 1 diabetes. Study overall: Over all samples combined, about 100,000,000 sorted cells were examined. Study-level points and caveats: Possibly, sequencing cDNA over-represented cells that had high TCR expression levels.

Sorting of CD4+ naive, central memory, regulatory and stem cell-like memory cells was performed via CD45RO/CCR7/CD25/CD127/CD95/CD27. The investigators reverse transcribed all of the isolated RNA, so they sequenced expressed TCRB transcripts. Per sample, stem cell-like memory T cell libraries averaged about 1.01 million reads. Measured with immunoSEQ multiplex PCR; TCRdb has only the in-frame clones, and not every one. The profile shows tens of thousands of clones, 25% to 35% of them singletons. CDR3 length equals 14 residues. The material sequenced was stem cell memory CD4+ T cells from blood. The chain has TRBV21-1 and TRBJ2-7; the table's D call, TRBD1, was not checked against the DNA. TRBV21-1 is a documented pseudogene. The source is a woman aged 18-29 years in good health. The CDR3 DNA reads as TGTGCCAGCAGCAAAGACAGGGCTTGGGGCGAGCAGTACTTC. Translating it yields CASSKDRAWGEQYF.